A selection of T cell receptor beta chains follows, all from one sample in a study of cytomegalovirus exposure and HLA in healthy donors. Profiled with immunoSEQ multiplex PCR; TCRdb holds only in-frame clones, not every one. The sample has 200,000 to 250,000 clones; around 85% are singletons. The specimen was PBMCs. The receptor source for this set is a man aged 45 to 65 in good health and CMV-seronegative. Each CDR3 is given without its conserved first and last residue. D genes are given only for firm matches.

CDR3aa	v_gene	j_gene	d_gene
ASSLLSNQPQH	TRBV5-1	TRBJ1-5	NA
ASSTHPGTGEGSTEAF	TRBV27	TRBJ1-1	TRBD1
SVVRLAGPPRNNEQF	TRBV29-1	TRBJ2-1	TRBD2
ASSLSGTGDTQY	TRBV9	TRBJ2-3	TRBD2
ASSDRTSASYEQY	TRBV2	TRBJ2-7	TRBD2
ASSWGTGPSYEQY	TRBV5-4	TRBJ2-7	TRBD1
ASSLGLYYEQY	TRBV5-1	TRBJ2-7	NA
ASQQGLGYT	TRBV6-1	TRBJ1-2	NA
ASTLGDYSYEQY	TRBV5-1	TRBJ2-7	TRBD2
ASSSWGGGDEAF	TRBV7-2	TRBJ1-1	NA
ASSQDSQETQY	TRBV4-2	TRBJ2-5	NA
ASSGSWYEQY	TRBV28	TRBJ2-7	NA
ATAMRSNYGYT	TRBV13	TRBJ1-2	NA
ASRLAGRVHEQY	TRBV27	TRBJ2-7	TRBD2
ASSPPALMNTEAF	TRBV28	TRBJ1-1	NA
ASSADRGYEQY	TRBV6-4	TRBJ2-7	TRBD1
ASSLLRNSGIIPYEQY	TRBV27	TRBJ2-7	TRBD2
ASSVRASGSGDTQY	TRBV9	TRBJ2-3	TRBD2
ASLLAADNEQF	TRBV2	TRBJ2-1	TRBD2
ASSFAAGAGETQY	TRBV5-1	TRBJ2-5	TRBD2
ASSELRGNTEAF	TRBV6-5	TRBJ1-1	NA
SVRRSEAYEQY	TRBV29-1	TRBJ2-7	NA
ASSSDRFRYEQY	TRBV7-9	TRBJ2-7	TRBD1
ASATGESYEQY	TRBV5-1	TRBJ2-7	TRBD1
ASSLGSGGPRNTDTQY	TRBV4-2	TRBJ2-3	NA
ASSFRVRTGELF	TRBV28	TRBJ2-2	NA
ASSLGQGRPY	TRBV28	TRBJ2-7	TRBD1
ASRSGTSGPYEQY	TRBV19	TRBJ2-7	TRBD2
ASSPPGRGSGETQY	TRBV7-9	TRBJ2-5	TRBD2
ASSLLAGGNEQF	TRBV28	TRBJ2-1	TRBD2
ASSGFSRDREPQSGANVLT	TRBV2	TRBJ2-6	TRBD1
ASSLMGGDQPQH	TRBV28	TRBJ1-5	NA
ATSRDPRGASTEAF	TRBV15	TRBJ1-1	TRBD1
ATSRDQGTVNQPQH	TRBV15	TRBJ1-5	TRBD1
ASSFLGRGNTIY	TRBV7-9	TRBJ1-3	NA
ASSLDTYEQY	TRBV5-5	TRBJ2-7	NA
ASSTGQGMNTEAF	TRBV27	TRBJ1-1	TRBD1
ASSVDGVNTGELF	TRBV9	TRBJ2-2	NA
ASSSSGTGAEDEAF	TRBV25-1	TRBJ1-1	TRBD1
ASSVGQGGYEQY	TRBV5-1	TRBJ2-7	TRBD1
ASSKQKNTEAF	TRBV6-5	TRBJ1-1	NA
SATDNYEQY	TRBV20-1	TRBJ2-7	NA
ASSDSGLRNEQF	TRBV6-4	TRBJ2-1	NA
ASSLSVAGHEQY	TRBV7-9	TRBJ2-7	NA
ASSEARRTGRGETQY	TRBV6-1	TRBJ2-5	TRBD1
ASSLTGVGNTIY	TRBV6-5	TRBJ1-3	TRBD1
ASSVLGRQPQH	TRBV19	TRBJ1-5	NA
ASREGRTQDYNEQF	TRBV28	TRBJ2-1	NA
ASRSGHGELF	TRBV9	TRBJ2-2	NA
ATSRGIGRFVYEQY	TRBV15	TRBJ2-7	TRBD2
ASRLTGGAYEQY	TRBV6-1	NA	TRBD1
ASSVPGGYGYEQY	TRBV28	TRBJ2-7	TRBD2
ASSLIFRGVREQF	TRBV5-6	TRBJ2-1	NA
ASSSRSTNEKLF	TRBV28	TRBJ1-4	NA
ASSSGTGEGQPQH	TRBV6-1	TRBJ1-5	TRBD1